The 7 T cell receptor beta chains reported below all come from one sample, sequenced in a study of CD8+CD57+ T cells in acquired aplastic anemia. The sequenced patients had an expansion of CD8+CD57+ cells seen by flow cytometry. For CDR3 and TCR beta VDJ profiling, genomic DNA was the template used. TCRdb independently ran MiXCR on the reads; one entry per CDR3 protein. The data show 250,000 to 350,000 distinct CDR3 sequences, about three fifths seen once. Sample: sorted CD4+, CD8+, or CD8+CD57+ T cells (not recorded which) from PBMCs. The source is a human donor with aplastic anemia.

The chain combines TRBV11-1 with TRBJ2-3; tentatively, D is TRBD2 (5 bases). Germline values: CDR1 SGHAT, CDR2 FQDESV (reference sequence). With 5 bases removed from V and 7 bases from J, the gap between germline ends came to 10 bases. This CDR3 is built from 12 residues. CDR3 amino acids: CASSQEVNTQYF. The DNA for the CDR3 is TGTGCCAGCAGCCAGGAGGTAAATACGCAGTATTTT.

This clonotype was counted at least ten times. The CDR3 coding sequence is TGTGCCAGCAGTTACGAGGGCAGGTCAAATGAAAAACTGTTTTTT. It encodes CASSYEGRSNEKLFF. This rearrangement joins TRBV6-5 to TRBJ1-4; D not resolved. The V gene lost 2 bases and the J gene lost 5 bases, with 12 bases spanning the gap. This CDR3 spans 15 amino acids. CDR1 is MNHEY and CDR2 is SVGAGI in the germline V gene.

J is TRBJ2-3 and V is TRBV7-8; D could derive from TRBD1 or TRBD2 (5 bases each). The CDR3 runs to 15 residues. Deletions cut 5 bases from V and 2 bases from J, with 14 bases between. Germline loops: CDR1 SGHVS, CDR2 FQNEAQ. CDR3 region: CASSTCLGVTDTQYF. CDR3 DNA sequence: TGTGCCAGCAGCACCTGCCTGGGGGTCACAGATACGCAGTATTTT.

This chain connects TRBV2 to TRBJ2-7, with unresolved D. CDR3 length equals 15 residues. CDR1 and CDR2 (germline): SNHLY, FYNNEI. Trimming removed 6 bases from V and 4 bases from J, with 19 bases in between. The CDR3 bases are TGTGCCAGCAGCGCGATGGACCGGTTGGAATACGAGCAGTACTTC. It specifies CASSAMDRLEYEQYF.

This clonotype was seen at least ten times. The chain carries TRBV5-1 and TRBJ1-1, with a possible D match to TRBD1 (5 bases). Germline assignment: CDR1 SGHRS and CDR2 YFSETQ. The CDR3 has 15 residues. V was trimmed by 4 bases and J by 0 bases, leaving 13 bases between them. Here the CDR3 DNA reads TGCGCCAGCAGCGAACCCGGGACGTTGAACACTGAAGCTTTCTTT. As protein: CASSEPGTLNTEAFF.

The chain employs TRBV19 and TRBJ2-5; D is tentatively TRBD1 or TRBD2 (5 bases each). Per germline, CDR1 LNHDA and CDR2 SQIVND (reference sequence). This CDR3 is built from 13 residues. V lost 8 bases and J lost 2, with 12 bases in between. The CDR3 DNA follows: TGTGCCAGTGGGGGAGCAGAGCAAGAGACCCAGTACTTC. Its translation: CASGGAEQETQYF. Looking up the rest from reference TRBV19 and TRBJ2-5 gives the full variable domain: DGGITQSPKYLFRKEGQNVTLSCEQNLNHDAMYWYRQDPGQGLRLIYYSQIVNDFQKGDIAEGYSVSREKKESFPLTVTSAQKNPTAFYLCASGGAEQETQYFGPGTRLLVL.

This clonotype occurred many times. The chain recombines TRBV9 with TRBJ1-2; 7 bases are a match to TRBD1. Germline V gives CDR1 SGDLS, CDR2 YYNGEE. J was trimmed by 7 bases and V by 2 bases; bases with no gene match: 5. CDR3 length: 13 residues. The DNA for the CDR3 is TGTGCCAGCAGCGTCCCTGGGGACAGTGGCTACACCTTC. Translated, it gives CASSVPGDSGYTF.